The next 22 T cell receptor beta chains were all read from a single sample in a study of tumor and adjacent non-tumor tissue in lung cancer. RNA was extracted from bulk tissue without any cell sorting. More than 3 cm separated this lung sample from the edge of the tumor. Three rounds of nested PCR, following a modified ARM-PCR protocol, produced the TCRbeta library. TCRdb re-called the multiplex PCR reads with MiXCR, one entry per CDR3 protein. The sample has 85,000 to 130,000 distinct CDR3 sequences; 65% are singletons. The sample comprised distant non-tumor lung tissue. These receptors were obtained from a young man with non-small cell lung cancer.

About this clonotype itself: An end of the junction differs from the germline gene, which may be a read error. The chain links TRBV5-1 to TRBJ1-1; no clear D gene. Looked up from germline, CDR1 is SGHRS and CDR2 is YFSETQ. The CDR3 length is 15 residues. CDR3 coding DNA: TGCACCAGCTCCGACCTCGGTGGGCGCGGCACTGAAGCTTTCTTT. Its protein is CTSSDLGGRGTEAFF.

This clonotype was seen only a few times. A much bigger clone sits one base away, suggesting this may be a read error. The CDR3 is CANNRVATNEKLFF. The CDR3 bases are TGTGCCAACAACAGGGTTGCAACTAATGAAAAACTGTTTTTT. The chain combines TRBV6-1 with TRBJ1-4; tentative D call: TRBD1 (6 bases). Trimming took off 10 bases at V and 0 bases at J, with 12 bases between the two ends. This CDR3 contains 14 residues. Germline CDR1 and CDR2: MNHNS and SASEGT.

On this clonotype itself: One junction end does not reproduce the germline sequence, and a read error may be involved. The chain has TRBV12-3 or TRBV12-4 and TRBJ1-4, with a weak D call TRBD1 (5 bases). The CDR3 loop spans 14 amino acids. CDR3 coding DNA: TGTGCCAGCACCAAAGTGGGGCATAATGAAAAACTGTTATTT. Encoded protein: CASTKVGHNEKLLF.

On this clonotype itself: One junction end disagrees with the germline gene, perhaps due to a read error. The chain recombines TRBV11-2 with TRBJ2-1, with 11 bases lining up with TRBD2. Germline V gene data show CDR1 as SGHAT and CDR2 as FQNNGV. The length of the CDR3 is 16 residues. The DNA for the CDR3 is TGTGCCAGCACCTTAGGCCCTAGCGGGAGGATGGATGAACAGTTCTTC. Translation: CASTLGPSGRMDEQFF.

A note on this clonotype: The final CDR3 position lacks the conserved phenylalanine or tryptophan, pointing to a likely read error. The limits of the CDR3 on the DNA are not certain, so only TCRdb's listed CDR3 is given. The chain links TRBV11-3 to TRBJ2-7; TRBD1 was called by the table and not checked on the DNA. From its first to its last residue, the CDR3 has 16 amino acids. CDR1 is SGHNT, CDR2 YENEEA, per germline. CDR3 in amino acids: CAISMTGTGSLYEQYY.

This clonotype has just one count. Just one base apart from a much larger clone, this may be a read error. The V call is TRBV10-3, the J call TRBJ2-2; D is perhaps TRBD2 (5 bases). Germline V gene sequence: CDR1 ENHRY, CDR2 SYGVKD. This CDR3 has 16 amino acids. The CDR3 spells CAISERAGASTGKLFF. For the CDR3, the DNA is TGTGCCATCAGTGAGCGCGCCGGAGCATCCACCGGGAAGCTGTTTTTT.

This clonotype turned up a few times. The junction differs from germline at one of its ends, possibly a read error. V and J are TRBV11-2 and TRBJ2-1, with D perhaps matching TRBD2 (5 bases). This CDR3 comprises 13 residues. Per the germline V gene, CDR1 is SGHAT and CDR2 is FQNNGV. DNA for the CDR3: TGTACCAGCAGCTTAGCAGAGGGAGAAGAGCAGTCCTTC. This translates into CTSSLAEGEEQSF.

About this clonotype: The conserved phenylalanine or tryptophan is not found at the CDR3 terminus, so this likely reflects a read error. It is unclear where the CDR3 begins or ends on the DNA, so no DNA is shown, and the CDR3 is as TCRdb lists it. The chain carries TRBV11-2 and TRBJ2-5; the table names TRBD1, a call not compared with the DNA. The CDR3 contains 14 residues when both ends are counted. Germline lookup yields CDR1 SGHAT and CDR2 FQNNGV. The CDR3 sequence: CASSQDRVVETHYL.

A remark on this clonotype: A clone one base away is much larger, so this may be a read error. The chain recombines TRBV5-5 with TRBJ1-2; 7 bases agree with TRBD1. The CDR3 has 14 residues. V shed 4 bases, J shed 7 bases, and the junction held 10 bases outside the gene matches. Germline V lookup: CDR1 SGHKS, CDR2 YYEKEE (reference sequence). CDR3 loop: CASSGQTGNGGYTF. As DNA, the CDR3 is TGTGCCAGCAGCGGCCAGACAGGGAATGGTGGCTACACCTTC.

As to this clonotype: At one boundary the junction diverges from the germline segment, which might be a read error. The genes are TRBV11-2 and TRBJ2-7; D is perhaps TRBD2 (6 bases). Looked up from germline, CDR1 is SGHAT and CDR2 is FQNNGV. This CDR3 has 15 amino acids. The CDR3 bases are TGTGCTAGCAGCTTCGCGACATGGGGACTCTACGAGCAGTACTTC. Its protein is CASSFATWGLYEQYF.

The rearrangement links TRBV11-2 to TRBJ2-3; 7 nucleotides match TRBD1. The trim removed 1 base at V and 7 bases at J, leaving 14 bases unmatched. This CDR3 contains 17 residues. CDR1 is SGHAT, CDR2 FQNNGV, per germline. The DNA of the CDR3 is TGTGCCAGCAGCTTAGCGCGGACAGGACCTTCTTGGCATACGCAGTATTTT. This codes for CASSLARTGPSWHTQYF.

Comment on this clonotype: Compared with germline, one end of the junction differs, possibly owing to a read error. The gene calls are TRBV29-1 and TRBJ2-1; TRBD2 agrees at 8 bases. Germline V CDR1 and CDR2: SQVTM, ANQGSEA. The CDR3 is 14 amino acids. The CDR3: CSVLRGGFYSEQFF. CDR3 sequence (DNA): TGCAGCGTTCTGCGCGGGGGGTTCTACAGTGAGCAGTTCTTC.

A word on this clonotype: The DNA is left out, because the CDR3 cannot be placed on it with certainty; the CDR3 is given as TCRdb lists it. This chain's CDR3 is CASSHPWAGGDYGCTF. The chain joins TRBV6-5 to TRBJ1-2; the table assigns TRBD1, which was not confirmed against the DNA. Germline loops: CDR1 MNHEY, CDR2 SVGAGI. Termini included, the CDR3 measures 16 amino acids.

A word on this clonotype: The junction departs from the called germline gene at one end, perhaps through a read error. V gene TRBV29-1 combines with J gene TRBJ2-2, with a possible D match to TRBD2 (5 bases). The CDR3 contains 14 residues. The germline V gene encodes CDR1 SQVTM and CDR2 ANQGSEA. As DNA, the CDR3 is TGCAGCGCCGCAGCCCAGTCCAACACCGGGAAGCTGTTTTTT. It translates to CSAAAQSNTGKLFF.

This clonotype was recorded at least ten times. The chain carries TRBV4-2 and TRBJ2-7, with 8 bases identical to TRBD2. The CDR3 has 17 residues. The V gene end was trimmed by 4 bases and the J gene end by 0 bases; junction bases not matched to a gene: 11. Germline loops: CDR1 LGHNA, CDR2 YNFKEQ. In nucleotides, the CDR3 is TGTGCCAGCAGCCCCGAGGCAGGCGGGAGGAGCTCCTACGAGCAGTACTTC. Amino acid sequence: CASSPEAGGRSSYEQYF.

The chain uses TRBV4-2 and TRBJ2-3; D is ambiguous. CDR1 is LGHNA, CDR2 YNFKEQ, per germline. V lost 6 bases, J lost 7 bases, and 17 bases lay in between. CDR3 size: 14 residues. The CDR3 here is CASSEMVTVNTQYF. As DNA, the CDR3 is TGTGCCAGCAGTGAGATGGTGACGGTTAATACGCAGTATTTT.

This clonotype showed up many times. V is TRBV10-3 and J is TRBJ2-3; D gene unclear. The CDR3 is 13 amino acids. Trimming cost V 2 bases and J 7 bases, with 10 bases left between them. The germline CDR1 and CDR2 sequences are ENHRY and SYGVKD. The CDR3 here is CAISETNPNTQYF. Written as DNA, the CDR3 is TGTGCCATCAGTGAGACTAATCCAAATACGCAGTATTTT.

About this clonotype: A read error may be the cause here, since a much bigger clone is one base away. The V call is TRBV12-3 or TRBV12-4, the J call TRBJ2-7, with a tentative D call TRBD1 (6 bases). The CDR3 runs to 12 residues. DNA of the CDR3: TGTACCAGCAGCACCCCTCAGGGGCGGCAGTACTTC. Translation: CTSSTPQGRQYF.

Details on this clonotype: A read error may be the cause here, since a much bigger clone is one base away. The CDR3 does not close with the conserved phenylalanine or tryptophan, likely indicating a read error. The V and J genes are TRBV4-1 and TRBJ2-7; tentatively, D is TRBD1 or TRBD2 (5 bases each). The germline V gene has CDR1 MGHRA and CDR2 YSYEKL. The CDR3 spans 18 residues. V lost 0 bases, J lost 3 bases, and 21 bases lay in between. The CDR3 loop reads CASSQDSTGTWGYYEQYL. The CDR3 nucleotides are TGCGCCAGCAGCCAAGATTCGACCGGGACCTGGGGTTACTACGAGCAGTACCTC.

The count of this clonotype is one. One end of the junction is discordant with germline, which a read error may explain. The chain has TRBV6-5 and TRBJ2-7; 9 bases fit TRBD2. CDR3 length: 14 residues. CDR1 is MNHEY, CDR2 SVGAGI, per germline. The CDR3 DNA reads TGTGCCAGCTGTCACAGGACTAGCGTTCGCGAGAAGTACTTC. This codes for CASCHRTSVREKYF.

A word on this clonotype: Since no conserved phenylalanine or tryptophan closes the CDR3, a read error is the likely cause. The chain recombines TRBV11-2 with TRBJ2-5, with 13 bases aligning to TRBD2. The junction had 25 bases not matched to a gene; V was cut back by 7 bases and J by 5 bases. The CDR3 is made up of 21 amino acids. CDR1 and CDR2 from the germline V gene are SGHAT and FQNNGV. The CDR3 loop is CASNFAYSLRRTSGSAETQYL. As DNA, the CDR3 is TGTGCCAGCAACTTCGCTTATAGTCTGAGGAGGACTAGCGGGAGTGCTGAGACCCAGTACCTC.

This chain joins TRBV28 and TRBJ1-1; the D gene is possibly TRBD1 (6 bases). The CDR3 runs 14 residues. Trimming removed 4 bases at V and 0 bases at J, with 9 bases between. Per the germline V gene, CDR1 is MDHEN and CDR2 is SYDVKM. The CDR3 loop is CASSWGGLNTEAFF. The CDR3 DNA sequence: TGTGCCAGCAGTTGGGGGGGGCTGAACACTGAAGCTTTCTTT. Full variable domain (missing parts from reference TRBV28 and TRBJ1-1): DVKVTQSSRYLVKRTGEKVFLECVQDMDHENMFWYRQDPGLGLRLIYFSYDVKMKEKGDIPEGYSVSREKKERFSLILESASTNQTSMYLCASSWGGLNTEAFFGQGTRLTVV.